The entry below describes one T cell receptor beta chain. Antigen: not known. Other nucleotide sequences in the sample specify the same CDR3. The data belong to a study of tissue T cells after allogeneic stem cell transplantation. Points from the study as a whole: Anatomically similar tissues had similar TCR repertoires within each patient. The patient cohort was small and clinically heterogeneous, with limited sampling depth.

Repertoires were generated with immunoSEQ multiplex PCR, while TCRdb's copy carries only in-frame clones and drops some. The sample lists 10,000 or so clones; approximately 64% were seen once. Median post-mortem interval was about 9.8 hours for GI, liver, skin and lymphoid tissues. The CDR3 consists of 12 residues. Trimming stripped 3 bases from V and 9 bases from J, with 9 bases between. Germline V gene data show CDR1 as KGHSH and CDR2 as LQKENI. This clonotype originated in a woman between 18 and 50 years old with breast cancer. The chain is built from TRBV18 and TRBJ2-1, with D perhaps matching TRBD2 (6 bases). Sequencing used tissue from the ileum, obtained at autopsy. Here the CDR3 reads CASSPTSSEQFF. The CDR3 nucleotides read TGTGCCAGCTCACCTACTAGCTCTGAGCAGTTCTTC.